This record concerns one TCR beta chain sequence. This clonotype was observed a handful of times. Its antigen has not been determined. Base qualities are missing; no much larger clone stands one base away. As encoded in the germline V gene, CDR1 is SQVTM while CDR2 is ANQGSEA. The CDR3 covers 12 residues, taking in both the cysteine and the phenylalanine. Only the CDR3 DNA stays, 36 bases, in frame from base 1. Between the V and J ends, shortened by 2 bases and 0 bases respectively, the junction contains 4 bases. The library was built by means of 5' RACE. Data came from an Illumina HiSeq 2000. Template switching added a universal primer binding site, and the final cDNA carried a unique molecular identifier that allowed TCR cDNA molecules to be counted accurately. First-strand cDNA for TCR alpha and beta chains was synthesized from specific primers in the conserved constant-segment region. Each cDNA library was double barcoded, with a SMART-Mk sample barcode plus Illumina barcodes, to control for contamination. Two successive PCR steps introduced TruSeq adapter sequences along with Illumina sample barcodes. Sequencing of the TCR alpha and beta cDNA libraries was done on the Illumina HiSeq platform using custom primers. The original pipeline was this. Unique molecular identifiers were extracted from raw reads with MiGEC, and CDR3 positions were determined with MiXCR. For each individual, recombination models were inferred using an EM algorithm with the repgenHMM and IGoR tools. The analysis of shared clonotypes was done with the tcR package in R, with sharing normalized by the product of cloneset sizes. To study raw recombination without the effects of thymic and clonal selection, out-of-frame nonproductive sequences were analyzed. Using fastp at Q25 and MiXCR, TCRdb reprocessed the public reads and kept productive beta chains. A single entry per CDR3 protein holds the most common genes and DNA from its merged rows. The V and J calls and clone size come from TCRdb's table, not from the authors' own analysis. The sample table lists about 1.7 million distinct CDR3 sequences, roughly 35% of them with a count of one. Roughly 0.3% of the sample is taken by the ten largest.

Only healthy Caucasian donors were included. This specimen belongs to a study of identical twins (dated by TCRdb to between 2015 and 2016). With regard to the full study: To test whether fetal clonotypes persist, this study deep-sequenced TCR alpha and beta repertoires from monozygotic twins, from unrelated adults of various ages, and from cord blood. To rule out contamination, replicate twin experiments were performed at different times with different library preparation protocols.

What the research found in general, with its limitations: Zero-insertion analyses could be partly confounded by invariant T cells such as MAIT and iNKT, though diverse VJ usage argued against such confounding for most clonotypes. The excess sharing between twins in beta out-of-frame sequences was weaker because fewer shared sequences reduced the signal-to-noise ratio. Fewer insertions were carried by abundant cord blood beta clonotypes, a similar but weaker trend appeared in young adult naive repertoires, and no such trend appeared in memory repertoires. In monozygotic twins, recombination models systematically underestimated out-of-frame TCR alpha sharing, but the models matched the sharing seen between unrelated individuals. Compared with coincidental sharing between unrelated individuals, out-of-frame TCR alpha sequences shared between twins showed an excess of sequences with low generation probability. Conclusions relied on cross-sectional statistical analysis, since the same donors could not be followed over many years.

Recombination joined TRBV29-1 with TRBJ2-5; the D gene remains uncertain. The sequencing input was cord blood. The source of this sequence is a newborn girl in good health. The nucleotide sequence is given as TGCAGCGTTGAAAAACACCAAGAGACCCAGTACTTC. It translates to CSVEKHQETQYF.